Listed below are T cell receptor beta chains from one sample, sequenced in a study of graft-versus-host responses after intestinal transplantation. No antigens are known for them. Sequencing used immunoSEQ multiplex PCR; TCRdb keeps in-frame clones, though not all of them. The sample includes over 75,000 clones, about nine tenths seen only once; the top ten take around 0.07%. Source: unstimulated CD8+ T cells sorted from spleen or lymph node cells, taken before transplant. Source of these receptors: a human donor who was the organ donor for an intestinal transplant. Both conserved end residues are part of each CDR3. Fields, in order: CDR3 length, clone size, V gene, D gene, J gene, CDR3 protein, CDR3 DNA. The D gene is left open where the match is weak. Size is omitted from some rows. Given values are once, few, many or a class for expanded clones.

>16|.|TRBV6-6|TRBD2|TRBJ2-1
CASSPRLAGGQDEQFF
TGTGCCAGCAGTCCGCGACTAGCGGGAGGGCAGGATGAGCAGTTCTTC
>14|.|TRBV10-3|.|TRBJ1-1
CASRVRQGYTEAFF
TGTGCCTCCAGGGTGCGGCAGGGCTACACTGAAGCTTTCTTT
>14|.|TRBV2|.|TRBJ2-5
CASSDLLTRRGQYF
TGTGCCAGCAGTGATTTGCTGACCCGCCGGGGCCAGTACTTC
>13|.|TRBV19|.|TRBJ2-2
CAPVALITGELFF
TGTGCCCCCGTTGCGTTGATAACCGGGGAGCTGTTTTTT
>12|.|TRBV15|.|TRBJ2-4
CATSSGGAIQYF
TGTGCCACCAGCAGCGGTGGAGCCATTCAGTACTTC
>16|.|TRBV10-1|TRBD1|TRBJ1-5
CATYEQGAPGNQPQHF
TGCGCCACCTATGAACAGGGGGCGCCTGGCAATCAGCCCCAGCATTTT
>15|few|TRBV2|.|TRBJ1-1
CASSLQALWVTEAFF
TGTGCCAGCAGTCTCCAGGCTCTGTGGGTCACTGAAGCTTTCTTT
>18|.|TRBV7-9|.|TRBJ2-7
CASSDYGPTGLGSDEQYF
TGTGCCAGCAGCGATTACGGACCGACAGGTCTGGGTTCGGACGAGCAGTACTTC
>15|.|TRBV6-1|.|TRBJ2-1
CASSEPRAPGNEQFF
TGTGCCAGCAGTGAACCTCGGGCTCCGGGGAATGAGCAGTTCTTC
>23|.|TRBV13|TRBD2|TRBJ2-3
CASSFSGLAGETDFRRYTDTQYF
TGTGCCAGCAGCTTTTCGGGACTAGCGGGAGAGACAGACTTTCGCCGATACACAGATACGCAGTATTTT
>13|.|TRBV5-4|.|TRBJ2-1
CASGSVPYNEQFF
TGTGCCAGCGGTAGCGTCCCCTACAATGAGCAGTTCTTC
>13|.|TRBV7-7|.|TRBJ2-7
CASSSGQPYEQYF
TGTGCTAGCAGCTCCGGACAGCCCTACGAGCAGTACTTC
>15|.|TRBV6-4|TRBD2|TRBJ2-5
CASSDLAGGKETQYF
TGTGCCAGCAGTGACTTAGCGGGAGGTAAAGAGACCCAGTACTTC
>16|.|TRBV7-9|TRBD2|TRBJ2-2
CASSPSGGPNTGELFF
TGTGCCAGCAGCCCTAGCGGGGGCCCGAACACCGGGGAGCTGTTTTTT
>14|.|TRBV7-2|TRBD2|TRBJ2-5
CASSIPSGIDEQYF
TGTGCCAGCAGCATACCTAGCGGGATTGATGAGCAGTACTTC
>14|.|TRBV7-3|TRBD1|TRBJ2-5
CASSITGAQETQYF
TGTGCCAGCAGCATTACAGGGGCCCAAGAGACCCAGTACTTC
>14|.|TRBV2|.|TRBJ1-1
CASSEVGVNWVAFF
TGTGCCAGCAGTGAAGTGGGAGTCAATTGGGTAGCTTTCTTT
>13|.|TRBV11-3|.|TRBJ1-2
CASSTGGYYGYTF
TGTGCCAGCAGCACCGGAGGGTACTATGGCTACACCTTC
>18|.|TRBV9|TRBD2|TRBJ2-5
CASSGSSASGRVQETQYF
TGTGCCAGCAGCGGGAGCTCGGCTAGCGGGAGAGTACAAGAGACCCAGTACTTC
>16|.|TRBV5-1|.|TRBJ2-7
CASSLVAAQLTYEQYF
TGCGCCAGCAGCTTGGTGGCAGCCCAACTAACCTACGAGCAGTACTTC
>12|.|TRBV28|TRBD1|TRBJ2-7
CASMGQGEQQYF
TGTGCCAGCATGGGACAGGGGGAGCAGCAGTACTTC
>13|.|TRBV11-3|.|TRBJ2-7
CASSFPGRYEQYF
TGTGCCAGCAGCTTCCCAGGCCGCTACGAGCAGTACTTC
>15|.|TRBV19|.|TRBJ1-1
CASSVNRYENTEAFF
TGTGCCAGTAGCGTCAACAGGTATGAAAACACTGAAGCTTTCTTT
>14|.|TRBV12-5|.|TRBJ2-2
CASGLVSVTGELFF
TGTGCTAGTGGTTTGGTTTCTGTTACCGGGGAGCTGTTTTTT
>16|.|TRBV5-1|.|TRBJ1-2
CASSRGLPGWGYGYTF
TGCGCCAGCAGCCGTGGGTTACCAGGGTGGGGCTATGGCTACACCTTC
>13|once|TRBV7-9|.|TRBJ2-3
CASSTQERDTQYF
TGTGCCAGCAGCACCCAGGAGCGGGATACGCAGTATTTT
>17|.|TRBV9|.|TRBJ2-1
CASSVVVGEVGENEQFF
TGTGCCAGCAGCGTAGTAGTTGGGGAGGTGGGTGAGAATGAGCAGTTCTTC
>14|.|TRBV5-1|TRBD1|TRBJ2-7
CASSLVQGAYEQYF
TGCGCCAGCAGCTTAGTACAGGGGGCCTACGAGCAGTACTTC
>15|.|TRBV15|.|TRBJ2-5
CATSRDLGSVETQYF
TGTGCCACCAGCAGAGATCTGGGCAGTGTAGAGACCCAGTACTTC
>14|.|TRBV7-7|.|TRBJ1-3
CARWAGHPGNTIYF
TGTGCCAGGTGGGCGGGTCACCCTGGAAACACCATATATTTT
>15|.|TRBV19|.|TRBJ2-3
CASSITTRPRDTQYF
TGTGCCAGTAGTATTACGACTAGGCCCAGGGATACGCAGTATTTT
>14|.|TRBV4-1|.|TRBJ1-1
CASSRPGAQRKAFF
TGCGCCAGCAGCCGTCCAGGGGCGCAGAGGAAAGCTTTCTTT
>20|.|TRBV28|TRBD1|TRBJ1-5
CASSYLLPGQSLYSNQPQHF
TGTGCCAGCAGTTACCTATTACCGGGACAGAGTCTTTATAGCAATCAGCCCCAGCATTTT
>12|.|TRBV29-1|.|TRBJ2-7
CSVGRDLYEQYF
TGCAGCGTAGGACGGGATCTCTACGAGCAGTACTTC
>16|.|TRBV11-1|.|TRBJ2-1
CASSSATGNGVYEQFF
TGTGCCAGCAGCTCCGCCACAGGGAATGGTGTATATGAGCAGTTCTTC
>15|once|TRBV5-8|TRBD2|TRBJ2-1
CASSLEGGGDGEQFF
TGTGCCAGCAGCTTGGAGGGCGGGGGGGATGGCGAGCAGTTCTTC
>14|.|TRBV7-6|.|TRBJ1-2
CASSLGGGANGYTF
TGTGCCAGCAGCTTAGGGGGGGGCGCGAATGGCTACACCTTC
>17|.|TRBV14|TRBD1|TRBJ1-2
CASSQDRDSFFNYGYTF
TGTGCCAGCAGCCAAGACCGGGACAGTTTTTTTAACTATGGCTACACCTTC
>12|.|TRBV5-6|.|TRBJ2-3
CASSLLTATQYF
TGTGCCAGCAGCTTGCTTACTGCTACGCAGTATTTT
>13|.|TRBV19|TRBD2|TRBJ2-7
CASSIGLAGVEYF
TGTGCCAGTAGTATCGGGCTAGCGGGAGTCGAGTACTTC
>15|.|TRBV10-1|TRBD2|TRBJ2-3
CASSESGTSPDTQYF
TGCGCCAGCAGTGAGTCGGGGACTAGCCCAGATACGCAGTATTTT
>15|.|TRBV9|.|TRBJ2-7
CASSVGDRSAYEQYF
TGTGCCAGCAGCGTAGGAGACAGGTCCGCCTACGAGCAGTACTTC
>12|.|TRBV7-8|.|TRBJ2-7
CASSGDSDEQYF
TGTGCCAGCAGCGGAGACAGCGACGAGCAGTACTTC
>17|.|TRBV4-2|.|TRBJ2-2
CASSQEGPGGILGELFF
TGTGCCAGCAGCCAAGAAGGCCCAGGGGGGATCCTCGGGGAGCTGTTTTTT
>17|.|TRBV9|TRBD1|TRBJ1-2
CASSVDRGPIRAYGYTF
TGTGCCAGCAGCGTCGACAGGGGCCCCATACGGGCCTATGGCTACACCTTC
>12|few|TRBV6-1|.|TRBJ2-7
CASMGPPYEQYF
TGTGCCAGCATGGGGCCTCCCTACGAGCAGTACTTC
>15|once|TRBV19|TRBD2|TRBJ2-3
CASSPGLRDADTQYF
TGTGCCAGTAGTCCGGGACTACGGGATGCGGATACGCAGTATTTT
>16|once|TRBV25-1|TRBD1|TRBJ2-2
CASSELDRGYTGELFF
TGTGCCAGCAGTGAATTGGACAGGGGATACACCGGGGAGCTGTTTTTT
>14|.|TRBV28|TRBD1|TRBJ1-6
CASSNRGRNSPLHF
TGTGCCAGCAGTAACAGGGGGCGAAATTCACCCCTCCACTTT
>15|.|TRBV28|TRBD1|TRBJ2-2
CASRFRGTNTGELFF
TGTGCCAGCAGATTCAGGGGGACGAACACCGGGGAGCTGTTTTTT